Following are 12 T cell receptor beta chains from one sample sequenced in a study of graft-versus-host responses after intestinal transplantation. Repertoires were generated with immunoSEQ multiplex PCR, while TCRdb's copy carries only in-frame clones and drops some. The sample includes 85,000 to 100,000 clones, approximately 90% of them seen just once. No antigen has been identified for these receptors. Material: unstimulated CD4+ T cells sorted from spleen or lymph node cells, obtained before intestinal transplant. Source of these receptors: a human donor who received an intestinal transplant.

The CDR3 loop is CARGTSGSSEQYF. CDR3 nucleotide sequence: TGTGCCAGGGGGACTAGCGGGAGTAGCGAGCAGTACTTC. The V and J genes are TRBV2 and TRBJ2-7; 14 nucleotides agree with TRBD2. From germline, CDR1 is SNHLY and CDR2 FYNNEI. The CDR3 consists of 13 residues. Unmatched junction bases numbered 4, after V lost 9 bases and J lost 6 bases.

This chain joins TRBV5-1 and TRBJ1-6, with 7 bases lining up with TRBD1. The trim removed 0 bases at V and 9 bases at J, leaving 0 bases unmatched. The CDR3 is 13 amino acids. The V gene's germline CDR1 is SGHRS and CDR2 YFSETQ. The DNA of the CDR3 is TGCGCCAGCAGCTTGGGACAGGGTTCACCCCTCCACTTT. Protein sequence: CASSLGQGSPLHF.

The CDR3 DNA reads as TGTGCCAGCAGTTTATGGCAGGGCGATGAAAAACTGTTTTTT. Translated, it gives CASSLWQGDEKLFF. The chain links TRBV27 to TRBJ1-4, with D possibly TRBD1 on 5 matching bases. V gave up 1 base and J gave up 6 bases, with 9 bases separating them. The germline gives CDR1 MNHEY, CDR2 SMNVEV (reference sequence). The CDR3 loop spans 14 amino acids.

Here the CDR3 reads CASSYRSTDTQYF. CDR3 sequence (DNA): TGTGCCAGCAGTTACCGTAGCACAGATACGCAGTATTTT. The V and J genes are TRBV6-5 and TRBJ2-3; D call uncertain. Germline CDR1 reads MNHEY; CDR2 reads SVGAGI. Trimming stripped 2 bases from V and 0 bases from J, with 3 bases between. The CDR3 consists of 13 residues.

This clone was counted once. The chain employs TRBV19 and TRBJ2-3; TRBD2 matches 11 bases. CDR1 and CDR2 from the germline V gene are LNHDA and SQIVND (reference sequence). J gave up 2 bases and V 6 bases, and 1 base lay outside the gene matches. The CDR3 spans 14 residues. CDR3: CASRTSGNTDTQYF. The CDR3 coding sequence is TGTGCCAGTAGGACTAGCGGGAACACAGATACGCAGTATTTT.

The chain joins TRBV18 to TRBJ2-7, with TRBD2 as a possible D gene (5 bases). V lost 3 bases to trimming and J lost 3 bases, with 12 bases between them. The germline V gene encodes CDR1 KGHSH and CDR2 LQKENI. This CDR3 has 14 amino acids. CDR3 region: CASSPRGLGYEQYF. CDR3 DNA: TGTGCCAGCTCACCGAGAGGGTTGGGCTACGAGCAGTACTTC.

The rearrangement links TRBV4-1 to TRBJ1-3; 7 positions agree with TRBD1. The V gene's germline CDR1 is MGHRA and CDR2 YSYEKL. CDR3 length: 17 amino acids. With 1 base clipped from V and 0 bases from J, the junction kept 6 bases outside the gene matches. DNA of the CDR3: TGCGCCAGCAGCCAAGGAACAGGGGATTACTCTGGAAACACCATATATTTT. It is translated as CASSQGTGDYSGNTIYF.

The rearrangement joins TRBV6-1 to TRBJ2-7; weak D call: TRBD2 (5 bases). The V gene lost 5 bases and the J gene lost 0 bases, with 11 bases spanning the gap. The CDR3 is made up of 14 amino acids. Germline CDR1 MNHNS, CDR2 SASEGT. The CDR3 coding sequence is TGTGCCAGCAGTCGAGGCGGGCTCTCCTACGAGCAGTACTTC. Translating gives CASSRGGLSYEQYF.

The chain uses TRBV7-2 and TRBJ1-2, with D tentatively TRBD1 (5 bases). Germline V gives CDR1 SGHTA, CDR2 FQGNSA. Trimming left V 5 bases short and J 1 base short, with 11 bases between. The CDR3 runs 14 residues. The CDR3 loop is CASSPDTFNYGYTF. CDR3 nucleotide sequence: TGTGCCAGCAGCCCGGACACTTTTAACTATGGCTACACCTTC.

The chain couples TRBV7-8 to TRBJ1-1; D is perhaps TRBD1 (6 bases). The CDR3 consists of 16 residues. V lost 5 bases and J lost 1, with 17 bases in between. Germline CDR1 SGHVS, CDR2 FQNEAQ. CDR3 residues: CASSPGQTVQNTEAFF. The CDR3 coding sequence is TGTGCCAGCAGCCCCGGACAGACAGTACAGAACACTGAAGCTTTCTTT.

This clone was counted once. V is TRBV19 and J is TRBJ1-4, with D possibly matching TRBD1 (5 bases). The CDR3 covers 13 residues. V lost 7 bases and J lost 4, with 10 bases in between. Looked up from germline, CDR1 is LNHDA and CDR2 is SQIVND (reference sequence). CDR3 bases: TGTGCCAGTAATCGGGGGAGTAATGAAAAACTGTTTTTT. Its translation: CASNRGSNEKLFF.

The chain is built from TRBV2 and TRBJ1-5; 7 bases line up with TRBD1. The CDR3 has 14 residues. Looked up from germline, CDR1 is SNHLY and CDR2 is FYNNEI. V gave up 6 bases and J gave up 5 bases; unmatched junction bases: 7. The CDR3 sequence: CASRGDSRDQPQHF. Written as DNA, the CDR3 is TGTGCCAGCAGAGGGGACAGTAGAGATCAGCCCCAGCATTTT. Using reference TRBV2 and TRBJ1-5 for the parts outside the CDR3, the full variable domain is EPEVTQTPSHQVTQMGQEVILRCVPISNHLYFYWYRQILGQKVEFLVSFYNNEISEKSEIFDDQFSVERPDGSNFTLKIRSTKLEDSAMYFCASRGDSRDQPQHFGDGTRLSIL.